The present TCR beta chain was sequenced within a study of beta chain features in type 1 diabetes. Study conclusions and caveats: For patients, the naive, central memory and Treg TCRB repertoires appeared more alike than for healthy donors. Type 1 diabetes patients had TCRB CDR3s that were shorter (moderately but significantly so) in all four CD4+ subsets.

A CD45RO/CCR7/CD25/CD127/CD95/CD27 panel sorted naive, central memory, regulatory and stem cell-like memory CD4+ cells. This clone was counted only a few times. Its target is unknown. TCRB transcripts that were expressed got sequenced, as all of the isolated RNA had been reverse transcribed. Roughly 3.5 million reads per sample were averaged for naive, central memory and regulatory samples. Assay: immunoSEQ multiplex PCR; the TCRdb copy retains only in-frame clones and omits some. The table has over 200,000 clones, approximately 11% seen once. The CDR3 has 13 amino acids. The V gene lost 5 bases and the J gene lost 2 bases, with 9 bases spanning the gap. Germline CDR1 MNHNS, CDR2 SASEGT.

The rearrangement links TRBV6-1 to TRBJ2-5; a weak D match, TRBD2 (6 bases). Sequenced material: naive CD4+ T cells from blood. This TCR was recovered from a man aged 25 to 40 with type 1 diabetes. CDR3 residues: CASSTGTQETQYF. The DNA of the CDR3 is TGTGCCAGCAGTACCGGGACTCAAGAGACCCAGTACTTC.